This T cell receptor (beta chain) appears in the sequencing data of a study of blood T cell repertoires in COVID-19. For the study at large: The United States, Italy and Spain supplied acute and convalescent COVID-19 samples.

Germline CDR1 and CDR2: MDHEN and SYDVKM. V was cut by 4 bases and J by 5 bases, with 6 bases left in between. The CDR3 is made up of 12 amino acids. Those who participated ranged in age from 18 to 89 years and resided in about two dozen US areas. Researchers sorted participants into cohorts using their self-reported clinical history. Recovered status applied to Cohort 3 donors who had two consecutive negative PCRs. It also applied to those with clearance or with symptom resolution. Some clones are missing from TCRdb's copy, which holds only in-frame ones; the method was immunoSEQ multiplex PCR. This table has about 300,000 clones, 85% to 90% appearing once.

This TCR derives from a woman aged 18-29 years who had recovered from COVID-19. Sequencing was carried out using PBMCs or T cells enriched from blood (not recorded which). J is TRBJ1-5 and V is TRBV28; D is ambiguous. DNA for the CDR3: TGTGCCAGCAGTTCTGCAGATCAGCCCCAGCATTTT. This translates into CASSSADQPQHF. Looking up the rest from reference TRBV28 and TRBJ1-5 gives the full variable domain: DVKVTQSSRYLVKRTGEKVFLECVQDMDHENMFWYRQDPGLGLRLIYFSYDVKMKEKGDIPEGYSVSREKKERFSLILESASTNQTSMYLCASSSADQPQHFGDGTRLSIL.